This TCR beta chain was identified in a study of human T cells and chemical hapten exposure. Overall study context: Patients, largely female, had alopecia areata, totalis or universalis. How much TCR each sample yielded varied, mostly because pooled library volumes differed slightly.

This clonotype was detected ten times or more. Original methodology: Across samples, TCR counts had a median of 95,638 and ranged from roughly 23,224 to 690,600. In TCRdb, the RACE reads were re-called with MiXCR into one record per CDR3 protein. For this entry, the V and J calls and clone size follow TCRdb and not the study's own pipeline. The top ten clones hold around 2.6% of a sample with roughly 380,000 distinct CDR3 sequences, approximately 5.1% of them seen once. Sample time point: pre-sensitization, week 0. Indicated treatment: therapeutic diphenylcyclopropenone sensitization with weekly scalp DPC. V was clipped by 2 bases and J by 0 bases; unmatched bases: 4. The CDR3 runs to 16 residues. Germline V CDR1 and CDR2: MNHEY, SVGAGI.

The rearrangement links TRBV6-5 to TRBJ1-3, with 7 bases matching TRBD1. The sample here was whole blood, taken in connection with sensitization to the hapten diphenylcyclopropenone (DPC). The clonotype originates from a woman between 50 and 59 years old with alopecia areata. Some clones in this sample may be carry-over from other donors' samples. The CDR3 DNA reads as TGTGCCAGCAGTTACCAGGGGGGTCTCTCTGGAAACACCATATATTTT. The encoded protein is CASSYQGGLSGNTIYF.